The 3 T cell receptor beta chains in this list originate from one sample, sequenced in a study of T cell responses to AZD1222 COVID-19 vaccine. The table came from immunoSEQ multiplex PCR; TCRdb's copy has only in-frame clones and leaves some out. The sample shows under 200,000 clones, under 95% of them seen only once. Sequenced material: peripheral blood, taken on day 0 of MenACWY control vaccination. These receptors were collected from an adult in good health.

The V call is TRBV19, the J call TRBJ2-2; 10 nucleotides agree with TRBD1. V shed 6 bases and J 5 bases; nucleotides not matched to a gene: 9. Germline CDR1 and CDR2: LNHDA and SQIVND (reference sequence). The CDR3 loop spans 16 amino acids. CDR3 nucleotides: TGTGCCAGTAGCTCGGGAGCGGGACAGGGGACCGGGGAGCTGTTTTTT. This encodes CASSSGAGQGTGELFF.

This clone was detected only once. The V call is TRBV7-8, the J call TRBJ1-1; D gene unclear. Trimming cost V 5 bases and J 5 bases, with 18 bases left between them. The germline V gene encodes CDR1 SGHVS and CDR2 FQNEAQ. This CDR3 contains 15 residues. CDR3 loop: CASSPRLGLGTEAFF. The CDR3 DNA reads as TGTGCCAGCAGCCCCCGATTGGGGTTGGGGACTGAAGCTTTCTTT. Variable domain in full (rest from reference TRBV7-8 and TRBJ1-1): GAGVSQSPRYKVAKRGQDVALRCDPISGHVSLFWYQQALGQGPEFLTYFQNEAQLDKSGLPSDRFFAERPEGSVSTLKIQRTQQEDSAVYLCASSPRLGLGTEAFFGQGTRLTVV.

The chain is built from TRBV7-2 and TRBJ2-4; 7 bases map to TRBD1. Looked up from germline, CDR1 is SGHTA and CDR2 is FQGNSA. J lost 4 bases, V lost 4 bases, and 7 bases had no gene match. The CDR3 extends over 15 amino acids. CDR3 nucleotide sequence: TGTGCCAGCAGCTCCCGACAGGGTTCGAAAAACATTCAGTACTTC. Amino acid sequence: CASSSRQGSKNIQYF.